The clone carrying this T cell receptor (beta chain) is categorized as medium-sized. The antigen is not known. In the ViraFEST assay, antigen-specific CD4+ clonotypes were identified by expansion after peptide-pool stimulation. The culture ran for roughly 10 days before CD4+ T cells were isolated. Everyone in the study got two shots of either the BNT162b2 or mRNA-1273 vaccine. Nucleocapsid antibody tests were negative, and the vaccine recipients had no prior SARS-CoV-2 infection. Germline V gene lookup returns CDR1 SNHLY and CDR2 FYNNEI. Deletions cut 6 bases from V and 14 bases from J, with 19 bases between. The CDR3 has 12 amino acids. This sample stems from a study of vaccination effects on CD4 cells after COVID-19. Looking at the study overall: Sampling occurred a median 72 days post second dose, range 14 to 241. Broader study findings: Relatively few convalescent patients took part in the study, which had no early post-infection timepoints. Marked clonal contraction was seen in infection- and vaccine-induced clones late after vaccination.

Libraries were prepared by immunoSEQ multiplex PCR; TCRdb keeps only in-frame clonotypes and omits some of them. The sample consists of some 30,000 clones, approximately 68% of them appearing once. The rearrangement uses TRBV2 and TRBJ1-2; tentatively, D is TRBD1 (6 bases). The sample here was CD4+ T cells from PBMCs cultured with SARS-CoV-2 spike peptides, taken after COVID-19 vaccination. The receptor was derived from a human donor who received a COVID-19 vaccine. CDR3 residues: CASSVQGGLGTF. CDR3 nucleotides: TGTGCCAGCAGCGTACAGGGAGGGTTGGGAACCTTC.